The 22 T cell receptor beta chains below come from one sample, sequenced in a study of cytomegalovirus exposure and HLA in healthy donors. The PCR was carried out with 60 Vbeta primers and 13 Jbeta primers. Some clones are missing from TCRdb's copy, which holds only in-frame ones; the method was immunoSEQ multiplex PCR. The sample yields over 150,000 clones, about 80% seen once. Material for sequencing was PBMCs. The source of these receptors is a man between 18 and 29 years old in good health and CMV-seropositive.

The chain uses TRBV11-3 and TRBJ2-5, with D possibly matching TRBD1 (7 bases). Trimming stripped 5 bases from V and 5 bases from J, with 18 bases between. This CDR3 comprises 15 residues. Germline CDR1 reads SGHNT; CDR2 reads YENEEA. CDR3 region: CASSRAGQPSETQYF. DNA for the CDR3: TGTGCCAGCAGCCGGGCGGGACAGCCCTCGGAGACCCAGTACTTC.

The genes are TRBV10-1 and TRBJ1-6, with 11 bases identical to TRBD1. V lost 6 bases and J lost 0; bases outside the gene matches: 13. Germline values: CDR1 WNHNN, CDR2 SYGVQD (reference sequence). The CDR3 sequence is 20 residues long. CDR3 amino acids: CASRALGGTGGFSYNSPLHF. The CDR3 nucleotides read TGCGCCAGCAGAGCACTCGGGGGGACAGGGGGATTCTCCTATAATTCACCCCTCCACTTT.

The rearrangement joins TRBV7-9 to TRBJ1-3, with 7 bases aligning to TRBD1. With 4 bases clipped from V and 2 bases from J, the junction kept 5 bases outside the gene matches. The length of the CDR3 is 15 residues. CDR1 SEHNR and CDR2 FQNEAQ come from the germline V gene (reference sequence). The CDR3 is CASSSTTGTGNTIYF. The CDR3 bases are TGTGCCAGCAGCTCTACGACAGGGACTGGAAACACCATATATTTT.

Only a few counts were recorded for this clone. The rearrangement uses TRBV5-4 and TRBJ1-1; the D is unclear. V was shortened by 0 bases and J by 7 bases, with 7 bases between the two germline ends. CDR3 length equals 12 residues. The germline V gene has CDR1 SGHNT and CDR2 YYREEE (reference sequence). The CDR3 coding sequence is TGTGCCAGCAGCTTGGGGCAGTTTGAAGCTTTCTTT. Protein: CASSLGQFEAFF.

As for this clone: One end of the junction is discordant with germline, which a read error may explain. This chain joins TRBV29-1 and TRBJ2-2, with D uncertain. The CDR3 consists of 12 residues. Per germline, CDR1 SQVTM and CDR2 ANQGSEA. This CDR3 is CNVEARFGELFF. The DNA of the CDR3 is TGCAACGTTGAAGCCCGGTTCGGGGAGCTGTTTTTT.

This clone was observed a few times. This sequence joins TRBV18 and TRBJ2-7; 8 nucleotides agree with TRBD1. Germline-derived CDR1 and CDR2 are KGHSH and LQKENI. This CDR3 comprises 15 residues. Trimming at V came to 3 bases and at J to 2 bases, leaving 6 bases not matched to a gene. This CDR3 reads CASSPGTGSTYEQYF. CDR3 in DNA: TGTGCCAGCTCACCCGGGACAGGATCAACCTACGAGCAGTACTTC.

The genes are TRBV7-6 and TRBJ2-1; TRBD2 matches 12 bases. V trimming: 1 base; J trimming: 8 bases; junction bases outside the gene matches: 6. The CDR3 contains 16 residues. CDR1 and CDR2 from the germline V gene are SGHVS and FNYEAQ. CDR3 loop: CASSLGLAGGGDEQFF. The CDR3 DNA is TGTGCCAGCAGCTTAGGTCTAGCGGGAGGGGGGGATGAGCAGTTCTTC.

The chain recombines TRBV19 with TRBJ1-5; no firm D call. Looked up from germline, CDR1 is LNHDA and CDR2 is SQIVND (reference sequence). The germline V and J ends were trimmed by 5 bases and 7 bases, with 18 bases remaining between them. The CDR3 has 15 amino acids. The DNA for the CDR3 is TGTGCCAGTAGTTCCTCAACAGCAAATTGGCAGCCCCAGCATTTT. Amino acids: CASSSSTANWQPQHF.

The table lists this clone with a few counts. The chain carries TRBV19 and TRBJ2-6; D call uncertain. Per germline, CDR1 LNHDA and CDR2 SQIVND (reference sequence). This CDR3 is built from 13 residues. Trimming cost V 8 bases and J 1 base, with 6 bases left between them. The DNA for the CDR3 is TGTGCCAGTCTGTTTTCTGGGGCCAACGTCCTGACTTTC. Translated: CASLFSGANVLTF.

J is TRBJ2-7 and V is TRBV6-5, with 8 bases identical to TRBD1. Germline V CDR1 and CDR2: MNHEY, SVGAGI. With 5 bases clipped from V and 10 bases from J, the junction kept 13 bases outside the gene matches. This CDR3 has 14 amino acids. CDR3 residues: CASSNPDRAIGQYF. CDR3 bases: TGTGCCAGCAGTAATCCGGACAGGGCTATCGGACAGTACTTC.

The V gene is TRBV6-5, the J gene TRBJ1-1, with D possibly TRBD1 on 5 matching bases. The germline CDR1 and CDR2 sequences are MNHEY and SVGAGI. V dropped 6 bases and J dropped 4 bases, with 12 bases sitting between them. This CDR3 region has 13 residues. CDR3 loop: CASSPAGGTEAFF. CDR3 nucleotides: TGTGCCAGCAGCCCAGCGGGGGGCACTGAAGCTTTCTTT.

The V and J genes are TRBV6-5 and TRBJ2-2; 8 bases map to TRBD1. With 6 bases clipped from V and 0 bases from J, the junction kept 3 bases outside the gene matches. There are 15 residues in the CDR3. CDR1 is MNHEY and CDR2 is SVGAGI in the germline V gene. This CDR3 is CASRRTGPNTGELFF. The CDR3 region has the DNA TGTGCCAGCAGACGGACAGGGCCGAACACCGGGGAGCTGTTTTTT.

The CDR3 spells CAPLEGGFYEQYF. The CDR3 region has the DNA TGTGCCCCGTTGGAGGGAGGCTTCTACGAGCAGTACTTC. V gene TRBV10-3 combines with J gene TRBJ2-7, with a tentative D call TRBD2 (6 bases). The CDR3 has 13 residues. V was shortened by 11 bases and J by 3 bases, with 17 bases between the two germline ends. Looked up from germline, CDR1 is ENHRY and CDR2 is SYGVKD.

V and J are TRBV27 and TRBJ1-5; tentative D call: TRBD1 (6 bases). Germline V CDR1 and CDR2: MNHEY, SMNVEV (reference sequence). Trimming removed 5 bases from V and 4 bases from J, with 15 bases in between. CDR3 length equals 15 residues. CDR3 sequence: CASSPQGPINQPQHF. The CDR3 coding sequence is TGTGCCAGCAGTCCCCAGGGGCCAATTAATCAGCCCCAGCATTTT.

This chain connects TRBV7-2 to TRBJ2-1, with 7 bases aligning to TRBD1. The CDR3 is made up of 15 amino acids. The ends lost 5 bases at V and 0 bases at J; junction bases unmatched: 4. Germline lookup yields CDR1 SGHTA and CDR2 FQGNSA. This chain's CDR3 is CASSQQGSSYNEQFF. The CDR3 DNA is TGTGCCAGCAGCCAACAGGGGAGCTCCTACAATGAGCAGTTCTTC.

This clone was seen a single time. The rearrangement joins TRBV5-8 to TRBJ2-3, with 7 bases that match TRBD2. The junction had 6 bases not matched to a gene; V was cut back by 1 base and J by 4 bases. This CDR3 has 15 amino acids. Germline CDR1 SGHTS, CDR2 YDEGEE. The CDR3 DNA sequence: TGTGCCAGCAGCTTGTATGGGGGGGTGGCAGATACGCAGTATTTT. It encodes CASSLYGGVADTQYF.

The chain links TRBV5-4 to TRBJ2-2; the match to TRBD1 covers 8 bases. Germline V gene sequence: CDR1 SGHNT, CDR2 YYREEE (reference sequence). The CDR3 covers 17 residues. Unmatched junction bases numbered 10, after V lost 0 bases and J lost 6 bases. CDR3 DNA sequence: TGTGCCAGCAGCTTGGCCGGGCAGGGGGCGGCCGCCGGGGAGCTGTTTTTT. As protein: CASSLAGQGAAAGELFF. The whole variable domain, remainder taken from reference TRBV5-4 and TRBJ2-2, is ETGVTQSPTHLIKTRGQQVTLRCSSQSGHNTVSWYQQALGQGPQFIFQYYREEENGRGNFPPRFSGLQFPNYSSELNVNALELDDSALYLCASSLAGQGAAAGELFFGEGSRLTVL.

This chain links TRBV6-5 with TRBJ2-7; possible D gene TRBD1, 6 bases. Germline CDR1 is MNHEY and CDR2 is SVGAGI. Trimming removed 5 bases from V and 2 bases from J, with 13 bases in between. This CDR3 has 14 amino acids. The chain's CDR3 is CASSNIGGAYEQYF. The CDR3 coding sequence is TGTGCCAGCAGTAATATAGGGGGAGCCTACGAGCAGTACTTC.

This chain joins TRBV7-9 and TRBJ1-2, with 9 positions matching TRBD1. The length of the CDR3 is 15 residues. Germline CDR1 is SEHNR and CDR2 is FQNEAQ (reference sequence). The ends lost 5 bases at V and 8 bases at J; junction bases unmatched: 12. CDR3 loop: CASSPRTGALGGYTF. CDR3 in DNA: TGTGCCAGCAGCCCGCGGACAGGGGCACTTGGAGGCTACACCTTC.

The rearrangement joins TRBV12-5 to TRBJ2-3, with 11 nucleotides matching TRBD2. After removal of 5 bases from V and 0 bases from J, the junction contained 7 bases not matched to a gene. This CDR3 region has 17 residues. Per germline, CDR1 LGHNT and CDR2 FRNRAP. The CDR3 is CASGPGLAVTSTDTQYF. CDR3 bases: TGTGCTAGTGGTCCGGGACTAGCGGTAACTAGCACAGATACGCAGTATTTT.

V and J are TRBV4-3 and TRBJ2-6, with 9 positions matching TRBD1. Germline-derived CDR1 and CDR2 are LGHNA and YSLEER. Losses at the gene ends were 0 bases for V and 4 bases for J; bases not matched to a gene: 7. The CDR3 runs to 18 residues. The CDR3 DNA reads TGCGCCAGCAGCCAAGATACAGGGGGCGCATCCGGGGCCAACGTCCTGACTTTC. Amino acid sequence: CASSQDTGGASGANVLTF.

This clone was seen just once. The rearrangement uses TRBV30 and TRBJ1-5; the D gene is possibly TRBD1 (5 bases). The length of the CDR3 is 16 residues. Germline V gene data show CDR1 as GTSNPN and CDR2 as SVGIG (reference sequence). V was clipped by 1 base and J by 0 bases, with 13 bases between them. The CDR3 nucleotides read TGTGCCTGGAGTGAGCGGGGCAGTTTTAGCAATCAGCCCCAGCATTTT. This codes for CAWSERGSFSNQPQHF.